The clone carrying this TCR beta chain was observed a handful of times. The antigen is not known. Germline is not matched at one junction end, which may reflect a read error. Sampling of bone marrow took place during active disease in every patient. CDR3 length equals 16 residues. Germline CDR1 GTSNPN, CDR2 SVGIG (reference sequence). The data derive from a study of read filtering for tumor transcriptome and immune sequencing. About the study: The cohort had over 16 men and over twelve women aged about 45 to 80, mean about 67 years. Per sample, TCR-region reads ranged about 4.05 to 10.27 million by IR-seq, 85 to 1273 by RNA-seq.

The library was built from about 400 ng RNA with molecular barcoded adaptors for alpha/delta and beta/gamma chains. TCRdb reanalysed the reads using MiXCR and keeps one entry per CDR3 protein. The sample lists 100,000 to 150,000 distinct CDR3 sequences, 13% occurring once. Whole-study findings and limits: RNA-seq captured clonotypes less deeply and reliably than IR-seq.

The V call is TRBV30, the J call TRBJ2-1, with a weak D call TRBD2 (6 bases). Material: a population of CD138-negative cells sorted from bone marrow. This TCR was sampled from a donor at least 40 years old with multiple myeloma. The CDR3 loop is CAWVPAGLSSYDEQFF. The CDR3 DNA sequence: TGTGCCTGGGTACCCGCGGGACTTAGCTCCTACGATGAGCAGTTCTTC.